The 29 T cell receptor beta chains given below trace back to one sample, sequenced in a study of T-cell reconstitution after alpha-beta-depleted transplantation in children. Their cognate antigens are unknown. Unique molecular identifiers tagged the TCRbeta library. TCRdb re-called the PCR reads through MiXCR, storing one row per CDR3 protein. Of some 300,000 distinct CDR3 sequences in the sample, about 7.3% were seen once. Overall study findings and caveats: T cells produced anew were the main source of T-cell counts and diversity one year after transplant.

The source was peripheral blood, collected 360 days after TCRalphabeta/CD19-depleted stem cell transplant. The receptors originated from a female patient aged 2-15 years who had a stem cell transplant for Fanconi anemia, so the T cells may come from the graft donor.

A few counts support this clonotype. The CDR3 loop is CSARDRWGGGYQETQYF. Written as DNA, the CDR3 is TGCAGTGCTAGAGATCGATGGGGGGGTGGGTACCAAGAGACCCAGTACTTC. The chain uses TRBV20-1 and TRBJ2-5; 7 nucleotides agree with TRBD2. CDR3 size: 17 residues. Germline lookup yields CDR1 DFQATT and CDR2 SNEGSKA (reference sequence). V lost 0 bases to trimming and J lost 0 bases; unmatched junction nucleotides: 10.

This clonotype was observed many times. This sequence joins TRBV20-1 and TRBJ1-2; D is uncertain. V lost 8 bases and J 1 base, leaving 11 bases between the germline ends. The CDR3 contains 12 residues. Germline V gene data show CDR1 as DFQATT and CDR2 as SNEGSKA (reference sequence). The CDR3 DNA sequence: TGCAGTCGGATGCAGGTTAACTATGGCTACACCTTC. It specifies CSRMQVNYGYTF.

The rearrangement links TRBV21-1 to TRBJ2-2; the table's D gene call, TRBD2, was not cross checked with the DNA. TRBV21-1 corresponds to a pseudogene. The CDR3 loop spans 14 amino acids. CDR3 residues: CASSRGTSGGELFF. CDR3 in DNA: TGTGCCAGCAGCAGAGGGACTAGCGGCGGGGAGCTGTTTTTT.

There are many counts of this clonotype. The V call is TRBV3-1, the J call TRBJ2-4; 13 bases align to TRBD2. The V and J ends lost 2 bases and 9 bases, in that order; junction bases with no gene match: 1. The CDR3 covers 14 residues. CDR1 and CDR2 (germline): LGHDT, YNNKEL (reference sequence). CDR3 coding DNA: TGTGCCAGCAGCCAAACTAGCGGGGGGGCCATTCAGTACTTC. Amino acid sequence: CASSQTSGGAIQYF.

This clonotype was picked up many times. The rearrangement links TRBV7-9 to TRBJ2-7; D remains unclear. Trimming stripped 3 bases from V and 2 bases from J, with 5 bases between. The CDR3 is 12 amino acids. Germline values: CDR1 SEHNR, CDR2 FQNEAQ (reference sequence). CDR3 protein: CASSFVPYEQYF. The CDR3 DNA is TGTGCCAGCAGCTTTGTGCCCTACGAGCAGTACTTC. The complete variable domain, with remaining parts taken from reference TRBV7-9 and TRBJ2-7, reads DTGVSQNPRHKITKRGQNVTFRCDPISEHNRLYWYRQTLGQGPEFLTYFQNEAQLEKSRLLSDRFSAERPKGSFSTLEIQRTEQGDSAMYLCASSFVPYEQYFGPGTRLTVT.

V usage is TRBV5-1 and J usage is TRBJ2-3; D may be TRBD2 (5 bases). This CDR3 has 15 residues. Germline CDR1 SGHRS, CDR2 YFSETQ. V lost 6 bases, J lost 4 bases, and 18 bases lay in between. In DNA, the CDR3 is TGCGCCAGCAAGTTCCTAGCTTTACCCGCAGATACGCAGTATTTT. Translation gives CASKFLALPADTQYF.

This clonotype was recorded many times. The genes are TRBV12-3 or TRBV12-4 and TRBJ2-1; 11 positions match TRBD1. V shed 5 bases and J 5 bases; nucleotides not matched to a gene: 5. The CDR3 totals 15 residues. The CDR3 region has the DNA TGTGCCAGCAGTGAAAGGGGACAGGGGGACAATGAGCAGTTCTTC. As protein: CASSERGQGDNEQFF.

The rearrangement links TRBV13 to TRBJ1-2, with TRBD1 as a possible D gene (5 bases). The V end lost 8 bases, the J end lost 5 bases, and 18 bases lay between the germline ends. Germline V gene lookup returns CDR1 PRHDT and CDR2 FYEKMQ (reference sequence). The CDR3 consists of 14 residues. The CDR3 sequence: CASYQRRGGYGYTF. DNA of the CDR3: TGTGCCAGCTACCAGCGGCGGGGCGGGTATGGCTACACCTTC.

This clonotype came up many times. The V gene is TRBV7-2, the J gene TRBJ2-3, with D unclear. This CDR3 has 13 residues. Between the trimmed V and J ends, which lost 1 base and 12 bases, there was a span of 14 bases. Germline loops: CDR1 SGHTA, CDR2 FQGNSA. The CDR3 sequence is CASSLGDGFAQYF. The CDR3 DNA follows: TGTGCCAGCAGCTTAGGTGACGGTTTTGCCCAGTATTTT.

Only a few counts were recorded for this clonotype. This chain connects TRBV19 to TRBJ2-3; D tentatively reads TRBD1 or TRBD2 (5 bases each). V was pared by 1 base and J by 0 bases, with 11 bases between. The CDR3 is made up of 16 amino acids. CDR1 and CDR2 (germline): LNHDA, SQIVND (reference sequence). CDR3 sequence (DNA): TGTGCCAGTAGTATAGGTGGGACGGCTAGCACAGATACGCAGTATTTT. Translation: CASSIGGTASTDTQYF.

The sample holds a few counts of this clonotype. The V and J genes are TRBV4-2 and TRBJ1-2; TRBD1 aligns across 7 bases. V shed 2 bases, J shed 4 bases, and the junction held 10 bases outside the gene matches. This CDR3 has 16 amino acids. Germline V lookup: CDR1 LGHNA, CDR2 YNFKEQ. CDR3 in DNA: TGTGCCAGCAGCCAACCTGAGGGGGCCCTTGGCTATGGCTACACCTTC. Its protein product is CASSQPEGALGYGYTF.

This clonotype was picked up many times. The chain links TRBV7-2 to TRBJ2-3; 12 bases are shared with TRBD2. The CDR3 is 15 amino acids. Germline V CDR1 and CDR2: SGHTA, FQGNSA. The V gene end was trimmed by 6 bases and the J gene end by 6 bases; junction bases not matched to a gene: 7. The CDR3 region has the DNA TGTGCCAGCAGGTCTAGCGGGGGGGCCGTGGATACGCAGTATTTT. It translates to CASRSSGGAVDTQYF.

This clonotype has at least ten counts. The chain couples TRBV12-3 or TRBV12-4 to TRBJ2-1; D possibly corresponds to TRBD2 (5 bases). The CDR3 loop spans 13 amino acids. Trimming took 3 bases from V and 8 from J, leaving 11 bases between them. This CDR3 reads CASSLRERDEQFF. CDR3 coding DNA: TGTGCCAGCAGTTTGAGGGAGAGGGATGAGCAGTTCTTC.

This clonotype has just a few counts. The J gene is TRBJ2-3, the V gene TRBV6-2 or TRBV6-3; 7 bases align to TRBD2. V trimming: 0 bases; J trimming: 2 bases; junction bases outside the gene matches: 2. This CDR3 spans 15 amino acids. Germline assignment: CDR1 MNHEY and CDR2 SVGEGT. CDR3: CASSYSWDYTDTQYF. The CDR3 DNA reads TGTGCCAGCAGTTACTCGTGGGACTACACAGATACGCAGTATTTT.

This clonotype was seen more than once but under ten times. The chain is built from TRBV7-9 and TRBJ2-4; no firm D call. The CDR3 has 16 residues. CDR1 and CDR2 from the germline V gene are SEHNR and FQNEAQ (reference sequence). The V gene lost 4 bases and the J gene lost 0 bases, with 13 bases spanning the gap. In nucleotides, the CDR3 is TGTGCCAGCAGCTCCATAAGAGGAGTAGCCAAAAACATTCAGTACTTC. This gives the protein CASSSIRGVAKNIQYF.

This clonotype was seen a few times. The J gene is TRBJ2-2, the V gene TRBV18; TRBD2 matches 10 bases. CDR3 length equals 16 residues. Germline V lookup: CDR1 KGHSH, CDR2 LQKENI. J lost 3 bases, V lost 3 bases, and 4 bases had no gene match. CDR3 coding DNA: TGTGCCAGCTCACCCTACCTAGCGGGAGACACCGGGGAGCTGTTTTTT. It yields the protein CASSPYLAGDTGELFF. The complete variable domain, with remaining parts taken from reference TRBV18 and TRBJ2-2, reads NAGVMQNPRHLVRRRGQEARLRCSPMKGHSHVYWYRQLPEEGLKFMVYLQKENIIDESGMPKERFSAEFPKEGPSILRIQQVVRGDSAAYFCASSPYLAGDTGELFFGEGSRLTVL.

The rearrangement uses TRBV3-1 and TRBJ2-1, with no clear D. The CDR3 is made up of 14 amino acids. Trimming stripped 10 bases from V and 3 bases from J, with 16 bases between. Looked up from germline, CDR1 is LGHDT and CDR2 is YNNKEL (reference sequence). The CDR3: CATCQPRFYNEQFF. The CDR3 coding sequence is TGTGCCACCTGCCAGCCGAGGTTCTACAATGAGCAGTTCTTC.

In its sample, this clonotype was seen many times. V and J are TRBV5-1 and TRBJ2-2, with no clear D. V was trimmed by 7 bases and J by 4 bases, leaving 14 bases between them. CDR3 length: 14 amino acids. Germline V gene lookup returns CDR1 SGHRS and CDR2 YFSETQ. The CDR3 nucleotides are TGCGCCAGCTTTCCCGGATGGGGCACCGGGGAGCTGTTTTTT. Its protein is CASFPGWGTGELFF.

This clonotype was counted between two and nine times. This chain joins TRBV10-1 and TRBJ2-2; 13 nucleotides align to TRBD2. Unmatched junction bases numbered 10, after V lost 7 bases and J lost 8 bases. Germline V gene data show CDR1 as WNHNN and CDR2 as SYGVQD (reference sequence). The CDR3 runs to 16 residues. In DNA form, the CDR3 reads TGCGCCAGCACTGACCGGACTAGCGGGAGTTTTGGGGAGCTGTTTTTT. Protein: CASTDRTSGSFGELFF.

The sample holds many counts of this clonotype. The chain carries TRBV18 and TRBJ2-7; D might be TRBD2 (6 bases). CDR3 size: 15 residues. Germline CDR1 KGHSH, CDR2 LQKENI. V was cut by 1 base and J by 2 bases, with 12 bases left in between. The DNA of the CDR3 is TGTGCCAGCTCACCACGGGGGGAACTGGCCTACGAGCAGTACTTC. As protein: CASSPRGELAYEQYF.

This clonotype was picked up a small number of times. This rearrangement joins TRBV30 to TRBJ1-5, with D maybe TRBD1 (5 bases). V gave up 0 bases and J gave up 8 bases, with 11 bases separating them. Per germline, CDR1 GTSNPN and CDR2 SVGIG (reference sequence). The CDR3 sequence is 13 residues long. As DNA, the CDR3 is TGTGCCTGGAGTGTAGCAGGGACGGAGCCCCAGCATTTT. It yields the protein CAWSVAGTEPQHF.

This clonotype has a count of ten or more. The rearrangement joins TRBV20-1 to TRBJ2-7, with TRBD1 matching over 7 bases. The germline CDR1 and CDR2 sequences are DFQATT and SNEGSKA (reference sequence). The CDR3 has 16 residues. After removal of 0 bases from V and 2 bases from J, the junction contained 10 bases not matched to a gene. Written as DNA, the CDR3 is TGCAGTGCTAGAGATACTAGGACAGGTATTACCTACGAGCAGTACTTC. This gives the protein CSARDTRTGITYEQYF.

V usage is TRBV21-1 and J usage is TRBJ2-1; TRBD2, the table's D call, was not compared with the DNA. TRBV21-1 is a pseudogene segment. The CDR3 sequence is 22 residues long. CDR3 nucleotides: TGTGCCAGCAGCGCAAAGAGGGGGGGACTAGCGGGGGCCATCAACCACCTCAATGAGCAGTTCTTC. Its protein product is CASSAKRGGLAGAINHLNEQFF.

This clonotype has a handful of counts. The gene calls are TRBV4-3 and TRBJ1-2; D is possibly TRBD1 (5 bases). Trimming cost V 0 bases and J 4 bases, with 12 bases left between them. The CDR3 totals 15 residues. Germline CDR1 is LGHNA and CDR2 is YSLEER. CDR3 DNA sequence: TGCGCCAGCAGCCAAGAGAGGGGAATGGGCTATGGCTACACCTTC. Translating gives CASSQERGMGYGYTF.

Only a few counts were recorded for this clonotype. One base away lies a much larger clone, so this may be a sequencing read error. The CDR3 DNA reads TGTGCCTGCAGTTTTGGGTCTAGCGGTCATACAGCGAACACCGGGGAGCTGTTTTTT. It translates to CACSFGSSGHTANTGELFF. The V call is TRBV12-3 or TRBV12-4, the J call TRBJ2-2; 7 positions match TRBD2. This CDR3 is 19 amino acids long.

This clonotype showed up just a few times. The chain couples TRBV7-3 to TRBJ1-2; TRBD1 matches 10 bases. Losses at the gene ends were 1 base for V and 7 bases for J; bases not matched to a gene: 12. The CDR3 has 17 amino acids. Germline loops: CDR1 SGHTA, CDR2 FQGTGA. DNA of the CDR3: TGTGCCAGCAGCTTAAACCCTGCGGGACAGGGGACAGGTGGCTACACCTTC. The encoded protein is CASSLNPAGQGTGGYTF.

This clonotype was seen many times. This chain uses TRBV7-2 with TRBJ2-7; 8 bases agree with TRBD2. The CDR3 length is 15 residues. The junction had 4 bases not matched to a gene; V was cut back by 1 base and J by 2 bases. Germline V gene data show CDR1 as SGHTA and CDR2 as FQGNSA. CDR3: CASSLVSGTTYEQYF. Here the CDR3 DNA reads TGTGCCAGCAGCTTAGTTAGCGGGACTACCTACGAGCAGTACTTC.

In this sample, this clonotype turned up many times. J is TRBJ2-3 and V is TRBV5-1; the D is unclear. The CDR3 runs 11 residues. Germline V gene lookup returns CDR1 SGHRS and CDR2 YFSETQ. With 5 bases removed from V and 5 bases from J, the gap between germline ends came to 6 bases. The CDR3 spells CASRQGDTQYF. The CDR3 DNA follows: TGCGCCAGCAGGCAAGGAGATACGCAGTATTTT.

At least ten counts were recorded for this clonotype. This rearrangement joins TRBV6-2 or TRBV6-3 to TRBJ2-1, with D perhaps assigned TRBD1 or TRBD2 (6 bases each). The CDR3 covers 13 residues. Germline loops: CDR1 MNHEY, CDR2 SVGEGT. V lost 3 bases and J lost 7, with 10 bases in between. The CDR3 sequence is CASSYRGRNEQFF. CDR3 nucleotide sequence: TGTGCCAGCAGTTATCGGGGGCGGAATGAGCAGTTCTTC.